A single sample is the source of the 17 T cell receptor beta chains below, sequenced in a study of T cells in Graves' hyperthyroidism and ophthalmopathy. RNA transcripts were the template for amplifying TCR beta CDR3 regions. HTBI primers were used for first-round RT-PCR of the TCR CDR3. TCRdb used MiXCR to reprocess the multiplex PCR reads, holding one entry per CDR3 protein. The sample holds 730,000 or so distinct CDR3 sequences, about 19% seen once. Material: blood. The receptors originated from a woman between 50 and 59 years old with Graves' hyperthyroidism that later progressed to Graves' ophthalmopathy.

V gene TRBV3-1 combines with J gene TRBJ1-6, with D unclear. The CDR3 extends over 17 amino acids. Germline V gene data show CDR1 as LGHDT and CDR2 as YNNKEL (reference sequence). Deletions cut 0 bases from V and 2 bases from J, with 11 bases between. The CDR3 region is CASSQEFPAAYNSPLHF. CDR3 sequence (DNA): TGTGCCAGCAGCCAAGAGTTTCCGGCGGCCTATAATTCACCCCTCCACTTT.

This clonotype was seen more than once but under ten times. The rearrangement links TRBV5-8 to TRBJ2-1, with 10 bases aligning to TRBD2. The CDR3 extends over 15 amino acids. J lost 4 bases, V lost 4 bases, and 5 bases had no gene match. The germline CDR1 and CDR2 sequences are SGHTS and YDEGEE. The CDR3 here is CASSTTSGVYNEQFF. CDR3 in DNA: TGTGCCAGCAGCACTACTAGCGGGGTTTACAATGAGCAGTTCTTC.

The rearrangement joins TRBV30 to TRBJ2-5; D remains ambiguous. Trimming pared 5 bases from V and 5 bases from J, leaving 15 bases between. CDR1 is GTSNPN, CDR2 SVGIG, per germline (reference sequence). The CDR3 loop spans 13 amino acids. The CDR3, as DNA: TGTGCCTGGGCCCAGAGAGAAGGGGAGACCCAGTACTTC. This sequence encodes CAWAQREGETQYF.

This clonotype appeared a few times. A junction boundary mismatches the germline segment, possibly from a read error. V gene TRBV5-8 combines with J gene TRBJ2-3, with D maybe TRBD2 (5 bases). There are 15 residues in the CDR3. The V gene's germline CDR1 is SGHTS and CDR2 YDEGEE. CDR3 in DNA: TGTGCCAGCAGACGGGGTTCCGCTAGCACAGATACGCGGTATTTT. Translated, it gives CASRRGSASTDTRYF.

The chain combines TRBV29-1 with TRBJ2-2, with D perhaps matching TRBD2 (6 bases). CDR3 length: 13 amino acids. V shed 3 bases and J shed 5 bases, with 10 bases lying between them. Germline V CDR1 and CDR2: SQVTM, ANQGSEA. The CDR3 DNA is TGCAGCGTTGAGGGGAGGCTGACCGGGGAGCTGTTTTTT. It encodes CSVEGRLTGELFF.

The chain joins TRBV12-3 or TRBV12-4 to TRBJ2-7; maybe TRBD1 (6 bases). Trimming took 7 bases from V and 4 from J, leaving 17 bases between them. This CDR3 contains 14 residues. The CDR3 reads CASTPQNRVYEQYF. As DNA, the CDR3 is TGTGCCAGCACCCCTCAAAACAGGGTGTACGAGCAGTACTTC.

In its sample, this clonotype was seen a few times. V gene TRBV9 combines with J gene TRBJ1-5, with a weak D call TRBD1 (5 bases). V dropped 5 bases and J dropped 10 bases, with 13 bases sitting between them. The CDR3 totals 12 residues. The V gene's germline CDR1 is SGDLS and CDR2 YYNGEE. The CDR3 is CASRCRGAPQHF. In nucleotides, the CDR3 is TGTGCCAGCAGGTGTCGAGGGGCCCCCCAGCATTTT.

This clonotype was recorded many times. The chain has TRBV12-3 or TRBV12-4 and TRBJ2-1; 9 nucleotides match TRBD1. The V gene end was trimmed by 6 bases and the J gene end by 4 bases; junction bases not matched to a gene: 7. The CDR3 runs to 15 residues. The chain's CDR3 is CASSHLQGAYNEQFF. The CDR3 DNA reads TGTGCCAGCAGCCACTTACAGGGGGCATACAATGAGCAGTTCTTC.

This clonotype was seen more than once but under ten times. The rearrangement joins TRBV19 to TRBJ1-2; D ambiguous. There are 14 residues in the CDR3. Germline V gene data show CDR1 as LNHDA and CDR2 as SQIVND (reference sequence). Trimming stripped 1 base from V and 2 bases from J, with 8 bases between. CDR3 residues: CASSIVRDNYGYTF. CDR3 DNA: TGTGCCAGTAGTATAGTCAGAGACAACTATGGCTACACCTTC.

This clonotype was recorded many times. The V and J genes are TRBV5-1 and TRBJ1-1; 9 positions match TRBD1. Germline CDR1 and CDR2: SGHRS and YFSETQ. V lost 5 bases and J lost 0; bases outside the gene matches: 8. The CDR3 consists of 16 residues. The chain's CDR3 is CASRGDRALMNTEAFF. Written as DNA, the CDR3 is TGCGCCAGCAGGGGGGACAGGGCCCTCATGAACACTGAAGCTTTCTTT.

This clonotype occurred many times. The gene calls are TRBV3-1 and TRBJ2-1; weak D call: TRBD2 (5 bases). The CDR3 runs to 16 residues. The germline V and J ends were trimmed by 3 bases and 3 bases, with 15 bases remaining between them. In germline, CDR1 is LGHDT, CDR2 YNNKEL (reference sequence). For the CDR3, the DNA is TGTGCCAGCAGCCAGATTCGGCTTGGAGGCTACAATGAGCAGTTCTTC. Amino acids: CASSQIRLGGYNEQFF.

This clonotype was observed a few times. This chain links TRBV15 with TRBJ1-1, with D maybe TRBD1 (6 bases). Trimming stripped 6 bases from V and 11 bases from J, with 13 bases between. This CDR3 comprises 11 residues. Germline V CDR1 and CDR2: LNHNV, YYDKDF (reference sequence). DNA for the CDR3: TGTGCCACCAGTTACGCAGGGGCGGCTTTCTTT. This encodes CATSYAGAAFF.

Turning to this clonotype: A read error is possible here, since a much larger clone lies one base away. A read error is likely, as this CDR3 ends without the conserved phenylalanine or tryptophan. The CDR3 coding sequence is TGTGCCAGCAGCCCCCAGGGAGGGGGTAGCAATCAGCCCCAGCATCTT. Its protein is CASSPQGGGSNQPQHL. The V and J genes are TRBV7-8 and TRBJ1-5, with a possible D match to TRBD1 (6 bases). Germline V gene data show CDR1 as SGHVS and CDR2 as FQNEAQ. Trimming shortened V by 5 bases and J by 0 bases, and 14 bases separated the two germline ends. This CDR3 has 16 residues.

This clonotype was detected only a few times. The J gene is TRBJ2-2, the V gene TRBV7-2; D is unresolved. Trimming cost V 5 bases and J 4 bases, with 8 bases left between them. CDR1 SGHTA and CDR2 FQGNSA come from the germline V gene. CDR3 length equals 13 residues. CDR3 loop: CASSPSITGELFF. For the CDR3, the DNA is TGTGCCAGCAGCCCCTCCATCACCGGGGAGCTGTTTTTT.

Points on this clonotype: This may be a read error, as it is one base from a much larger clone. The chain links TRBV20-1 to TRBJ2-7; 8 bases map to TRBD2. The V segment lost 5 bases and the J segment 2 bases; nucleotides outside the gene matches: 5. Germline loops: CDR1 DFQATT, CDR2 SNEGSKA (reference sequence). The CDR3 contains 13 residues. This chain's CDR3 is CSAVSGAPYEQYF. The CDR3 DNA reads as TGCAGTGCTGTTAGCGGGGCCCCCTACGAGCAGTACTTC.

This clonotype has a count of ten or more. The rearrangement uses TRBV6-2 or TRBV6-3 and TRBJ1-5, with no clear D. Deletions cut 4 bases from V and 4 bases from J, with 11 bases between. This CDR3 contains 14 residues. CDR1 and CDR2 from the germline V gene are MNHEY and SVGEGT. DNA of the CDR3: TGTGCCAGCAGTTTTCTTCAGCGTAATCAGCCCCAGCATTTT. Translating gives CASSFLQRNQPQHF.

Only a few counts were recorded for this clonotype. The genes are TRBV11-1 and TRBJ2-7, with 9 nucleotides matching TRBD1. Germline V gene data show CDR1 as SGHAT and CDR2 as FQDESV (reference sequence). V dropped 4 bases and J dropped 1; count of bases not matched to a gene: 5. The CDR3 has 15 amino acids. For the CDR3, the DNA is TGTGCCAGCAGCTCGACAGGGGGGTTATCCTACGAGCAGTACTTC. Its protein is CASSSTGGLSYEQYF.